One sample yielded the 21 T cell receptor beta chains listed below, sequenced in a study of blood T cells in healthy people across ages. For the second PCR, which ran for 7 to 11 cycles, a sample-barcoded 5' primer and a J-beta primer mix were used. TCRdb called the 5' RACE reads again in MiXCR, with one record for every CDR3 protein. The profile covers roughly 800,000 distinct CDR3 sequences, with roughly 24% appearing a single time and over 2.5% taken by the ten largest. The data also belong to a second study, concerning T cells of mothers and their children.

The sequencing input was blood. The origin of the receptors is a boy aged 5-17 years in good health.

CDR3 loop: CASSWGLRSLHF. CDR3 bases: TGTGCCAGCAGTTGGGGGCTTCGGTCCCTCCACTTT. V is TRBV12-3 or TRBV12-4 and J is TRBJ1-6, with D possibly TRBD1 on 6 matching bases. The CDR3 sequence is 12 residues long. V dropped 4 bases and J dropped 14 bases, with 12 bases sitting between them.

The chain has TRBV3-1 and TRBJ1-1; tentatively, D is TRBD1 (5 bases). Germline values: CDR1 LGHDT, CDR2 YNNKEL (reference sequence). The germline V and J ends were trimmed by 5 bases and 5 bases, with 15 bases remaining between them. The CDR3 loop spans 14 amino acids. CDR3 sequence (DNA): TGTGCCAGCAGCACTCAGGGCGGGTGGACTGAAGCTTTCTTT. It yields the protein CASSTQGGWTEAFF.

The chain links TRBV5-1 to TRBJ1-1, with D unresolved. The CDR3 sequence is 14 residues long. CDR1 and CDR2 (germline): SGHRS, YFSETQ. V shed 1 base and J shed 1 base, with 8 bases lying between them. In DNA, the CDR3 is TGCGCCAGCAGCTTGTTGGGCCAGAACACTGAAGCTTTCTTT. Amino acid sequence: CASSLLGQNTEAFF.

The chain couples TRBV20-1 to TRBJ2-7; D unclear. Germline V lookup: CDR1 DFQATT, CDR2 SNEGSKA (reference sequence). The CDR3 totals 15 residues. V was shortened by 1 base and J by 0 bases, with 13 bases between the two germline ends. CDR3 protein: CSARAGRLSSYEQYF. CDR3 coding DNA: TGCAGTGCTAGAGCGGGCAGGCTGAGCTCCTACGAGCAGTACTTC.

Only a few counts were recorded for this clonotype. The chain is built from TRBV11-2 and TRBJ1-2, with 8 bases fitting TRBD1. Germline assignment: CDR1 SGHAT and CDR2 FQNNGV. This CDR3 spans 15 amino acids. V lost 2 bases to trimming and J lost 4 bases; unmatched junction nucleotides: 6. Here the CDR3 DNA reads TGTGCCAGCAGCTTATCCCCAGGGGGCAGCTATGGCTACACCTTC. This encodes CASSLSPGGSYGYTF.

This clonotype has only a few counts. V gene TRBV19 combines with J gene TRBJ2-5; D call uncertain. There are 13 residues in the CDR3. Trimming removed 5 bases at V and 0 bases at J, with 7 bases between. Germline V gene sequence: CDR1 LNHDA, CDR2 SQIVND (reference sequence). CDR3 region: CASSRLHQETQYF. CDR3 in DNA: TGTGCCAGTAGTCGGCTCCACCAAGAGACCCAGTACTTC.

The chain links TRBV7-8 to TRBJ1-1; maybe TRBD1 (6 bases). Germline V gives CDR1 SGHVS, CDR2 FQNEAQ. Trimming left V 5 bases short and J 1 base short, with 17 bases between. This CDR3 has 16 residues. The CDR3 sequence: CASSPPSLGGNTEAFF. For the CDR3, the DNA is TGTGCCAGCAGCCCACCCTCTTTAGGGGGGAACACTGAAGCTTTCTTT.

This clonotype was seen more than once but under ten times. The chain uses TRBV28 and TRBJ1-5; TRBD1 matches 7 bases. Germline lookup yields CDR1 MDHEN and CDR2 SYDVKM. The CDR3 length is 13 residues. J gave up 3 bases and V 10 bases, and 6 bases lay outside the gene matches. The DNA of the CDR3 is TGTGCCACCGAGACAGGGAACAATCAGCCCCAGCATTTT. Translated, it gives CATETGNNQPQHF.

This clonotype was recorded a few times. The J gene is TRBJ2-5, the V gene TRBV4-1; weak D call: TRBD1 (6 bases). The CDR3 runs 14 residues. The V and J ends lost 1 base and 7 bases respectively, with 13 bases between them. Germline lookup yields CDR1 MGHRA and CDR2 YSYEKL. DNA for the CDR3: TGCGCCAGCAGCCAAGGACAGGTAGTAGGGACCCAGTACTTC. This codes for CASSQGQVVGTQYF.

V usage is TRBV5-5 and J usage is TRBJ1-5, with unresolved D. The CDR3 contains 15 residues. Germline loops: CDR1 SGHKS, CDR2 YYEKEE (reference sequence). Trimming left V 4 bases short and J 3 bases short, with 14 bases between. The CDR3: CASSPLAGVNQPQHF. The DNA for the CDR3 is TGTGCCAGCAGCCCGCTTGCCGGGGTCAATCAGCCCCAGCATTTT.

The genes are TRBV20-1 and TRBJ2-4; D could derive from TRBD1 or TRBD2 (6 bases each). Looked up from germline, CDR1 is DFQATT and CDR2 is SNEGSKA (reference sequence). CDR3 size: 15 residues. V was shortened by 6 bases and J by 3 bases, with 18 bases between the two germline ends. The CDR3 protein is CSAAAGGAVKNIQYF. Here the CDR3 DNA reads TGCAGTGCCGCCGCCGGGGGCGCGGTCAAAAACATTCAGTACTTC.

There are a few counts of this clonotype. This chain connects TRBV5-6 to TRBJ2-1, with D unclear. With 1 base removed from V and 4 bases from J, the gap between germline ends came to 6 bases. CDR3 length equals 13 residues. CDR1 and CDR2 (germline): SGHDT, YYEEEE. This chain's CDR3 is CASSLSFYNEQFF. The DNA of the CDR3 is TGTGCCAGCAGCTTGTCTTTTTACAATGAGCAGTTCTTC.

This clonotype occurred a few times. A read error may account for a junction end that differs from germline. The chain carries TRBV7-2 and TRBJ2-5; D may be TRBD1 (6 bases). Germline values: CDR1 SGHTA, CDR2 FQGNSA. CDR3 length: 12 residues. The chain's CDR3 is CASSLQWTAEFF. As DNA, the CDR3 is TGTGCCAGCAGCTTACAGTGGACAGCCGAGTTCTTC.

The chain carries TRBV5-4 and TRBJ2-1, with D perhaps matching TRBD2 (6 bases). Trimming cost V 4 bases and J 5 bases, with 16 bases left between them. CDR3 length: 15 amino acids. Germline V CDR1 and CDR2: SGHNT, YYREEE (reference sequence). The CDR3 DNA is TGTGCCAGCAGCCCGCACCGGGGACTCAACAATGAGCAGTTCTTC. Its translation: CASSPHRGLNNEQFF.

This clonotype was observed a few times. The chain has TRBV6-5 and TRBJ1-1; the D gene is possibly TRBD1 (5 bases). Germline CDR1 MNHEY, CDR2 SVGAGI. Trimming took off 6 bases at V and 1 base at J, with 18 bases between the two ends. The length of the CDR3 is 16 residues. The CDR3 here is CASRPWQGGGNTEAFF. CDR3 coding DNA: TGTGCCAGCAGGCCTTGGCAGGGCGGGGGGAACACTGAAGCTTTCTTT.

V is TRBV7-3 and J is TRBJ1-1; TRBD1 matches at 7 bases. With 6 bases clipped from V and 6 bases from J, the junction kept 7 bases outside the gene matches. The CDR3 sequence is 13 residues long. Per germline, CDR1 SGHTA and CDR2 FQGTGA. CDR3 DNA: TGTGCCAGCAGTACGGACAGGTTGTCTGAAGCTTTCTTT. Its protein is CASSTDRLSEAFF.

The chain joins TRBV7-2 to TRBJ1-1, with D perhaps matching TRBD1 (5 bases). This CDR3 region has 12 residues. The V gene's germline CDR1 is SGHTA and CDR2 FQGNSA. Trimming took 5 bases from V and 5 from J, leaving 9 bases between them. The CDR3 here is CASSRWGTEAFF. The CDR3, as DNA: TGTGCCAGCAGCCGCTGGGGGACTGAAGCTTTCTTT.

In its sample, this clonotype was seen a few times. This chain uses TRBV7-2 with TRBJ1-5; no definite D call. Trimming took off 1 base at V and 1 base at J, with 8 bases between the two ends. The CDR3 sequence is 15 residues long. In germline, CDR1 is SGHTA, CDR2 FQGNSA. CDR3 residues: CASSLGGRSNQPQHF. The CDR3 DNA follows: TGTGCCAGCAGCTTAGGGGGTAGGAGCAATCAGCCCCAGCATTTT.

The V call is TRBV28, the J call TRBJ2-3, with 8 bases matching TRBD2. The germline V gene has CDR1 MDHEN and CDR2 SYDVKM. The CDR3 is 16 residues long. The V segment lost 1 base and the J segment 0 bases; nucleotides outside the gene matches: 3. The CDR3 nucleotides read TGTGCCAGCAGTTTATCTACGGGAGGGAGCACAGATACGCAGTATTTT. This sequence encodes CASSLSTGGSTDTQYF.

This chain connects TRBV9 to TRBJ1-4; a possible D gene is TRBD1 (5 bases). This CDR3 contains 15 residues. V was clipped by 3 bases and J by 10 bases, with 19 bases between them. Looked up from germline, CDR1 is SGDLS and CDR2 is YYNGEE. CDR3 residues: CASSAMDISGGKLFF. The CDR3 coding sequence is TGTGCCAGCAGCGCTATGGACATCTCCGGGGGAAAACTGTTTTTT.

This clonotype has a handful of counts. This rearrangement joins TRBV6-6 to TRBJ2-3; TRBD2 matches at 7 bases. The CDR3 is 16 residues long. Germline CDR1 and CDR2: MNHNY and SVGAGI (reference sequence). After removal of 5 bases from V and 3 bases from J, the junction contained 11 bases not matched to a gene. The CDR3 DNA reads TGTGCCAGCAGTGCGGGGAGGGCCGGTAGGACAGATACGCAGTATTTT. Its protein product is CASSAGRAGRTDTQYF.